This is a list of T cell receptor beta chains from one sample in a study of blood T cell repertoires in COVID-19. Libraries were prepared by immunoSEQ multiplex PCR; TCRdb keeps only in-frame clonotypes and omits some of them. The sample carries some 130,000 clones, about four fifths recorded once. Sequences were obtained from peripheral blood. These receptors were obtained from a man aged 40-55 years with active or convalescent COVID-19. Each CDR3 is given without its conserved first and last residue. The order of the fields is CDR3 length, V gene, J gene, CDR3 protein.

12	TRBV6-5	TRBJ1-3	APRRGRGGNTIY
12	TRBV2	TRBJ2-1	ASRQRGSYNEQF
13	TRBV3-1/TRBV3-2	TRBJ1-6	ASSQRGSYNSPLH
12	TRBV7-3	TRBJ2-7	ASSSSEKAHEQY
12	TRBV7-2	TRBJ2-7	ASSLGPTGLEQY
10	TRBV12-3/TRBV12-4	TRBJ2-7	ASSFGRGKQY
10	TRBV29-1	TRBJ1-2	SVVLQFEGYT
13	TRBV6-1	TRBJ2-3	ASSDGTGGADTQY
12	TRBV7-8	TRBJ2-7	ASSTGTSGDEQY
15	TRBV7-2	TRBJ1-3	ASSFGSGASSGNTIY
12	TRBV6-6	TRBJ1-4	ASSWDRSNEKLF
13	TRBV5-1	TRBJ2-3	ASSLGRGAADTQY
11	TRBV6-5	TRBJ1-5	ASSYSSGQPQH
13	TRBV7-9	TRBJ1-1	ASSSTGLVGTEAF
13	TRBV5-1	TRBJ2-3	ASSGSSGGRDTQY
9	TRBV24-1	TRBJ1-2	ATSGFYGYT
14	TRBV11-3	TRBJ2-1	ASSGPDREGKGEQF